This T cell receptor beta chain was observed in a study of T cells in Graves' hyperthyroidism and ophthalmopathy. This clonotype was seen repeatedly, ten times or more. The ends lost 6 bases at V and 5 bases at J; junction bases unmatched: 9. The V gene's germline CDR1 is SEHNR and CDR2 FQNEAQ (reference sequence). The CDR3 is 14 amino acids. From RNA transcripts, TCR beta CDR3 regions were amplified. A set of HTBI primers served as the primers for a first-round RT-PCR of the TCR CDR3. TCRdb re-derived calls from the multiplex PCR reads in MiXCR, one entry per CDR3 protein. In the table there are 300,000 or so distinct CDR3 sequences, 15% to 20% of which are singletons. Patients having uncontrolled infection, another autoimmune disease, pregnancy or lactation were not included.

This chain joins TRBV7-9 and TRBJ2-5; 7 bases fit TRBD1. Sequencing was carried out using blood. The TCR sequence derives from a woman aged 60-70 years with Graves' ophthalmopathy. The DNA for the CDR3 is TGTGCCAGCAGTCCGGGGACAGTAGGCGAGACCCAGTACTTC. Translating gives CASSPGTVGETQYF.